This TCR beta chain was retrieved from a study of identical twins. This CDR3 contains 17 residues. The trim removed 1 base at V and 1 base at J, leaving 8 bases unmatched. The V gene's germline CDR1 is LGHNA and CDR2 YNFKEQ. Using its own MiXCR run on the 5' RACE reads, TCRdb lists one record per CDR3 protein. This sample has more than 650,000 distinct CDR3 sequences, with around 6.1% found just once. Turning to this clonotype: Its antigen is unknown.

General observations from the study: Out-of-frame alpha sequences shared between twins exhibited an excess of low generation probability. While abundant cord blood beta clonotypes carried fewer insertions, memory repertoires showed no such pattern. It was cross-sectional statistical analysis, not following the same donors, that the conclusions relied on.

This TCR was recovered from a man between 18 and 35 years old in good health. Sequencing used naive T cells sorted from blood. The V and J genes are TRBV4-2 and TRBJ2-5, with 8 bases fitting TRBD2. CDR3 bases: TGTGCCAGCAGCCAAGGGGTAGCGGGACAAACCCAAGAGACCCAGTACTTC. This translates into CASSQGVAGQTQETQYF.